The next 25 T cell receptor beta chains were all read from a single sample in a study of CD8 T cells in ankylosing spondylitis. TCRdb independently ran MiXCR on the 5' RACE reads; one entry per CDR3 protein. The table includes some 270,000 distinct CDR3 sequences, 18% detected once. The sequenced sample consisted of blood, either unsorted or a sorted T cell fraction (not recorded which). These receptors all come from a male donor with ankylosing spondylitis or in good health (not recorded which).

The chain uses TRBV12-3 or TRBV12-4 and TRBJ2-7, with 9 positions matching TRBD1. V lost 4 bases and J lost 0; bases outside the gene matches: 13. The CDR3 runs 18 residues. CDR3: CASSSWGAGQGGSYEQYF. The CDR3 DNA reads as TGTGCCAGCAGTTCCTGGGGCGCGGGACAGGGAGGCTCCTACGAGCAGTACTTC.

The CDR3 here is CASSQQGPPSYEQYF. The CDR3 coding sequence is TGCGCCAGCAGCCAACAGGGGCCCCCCTCCTACGAGCAGTACTTC. The chain recombines TRBV4-3 with TRBJ2-7; the D gene is possibly TRBD1 (6 bases). V dropped 2 bases and J dropped 0 bases, with 11 bases sitting between them. CDR1 and CDR2 (germline): LGHNA, YSLEER. The CDR3 length is 15 residues.

The CDR3, as DNA: TGTGCCAGCAGTGGGGGACAGGGCTACGAGCAGTACTTC. Translated: CASSGGQGYEQYF. V usage is TRBV12-3 or TRBV12-4 and J usage is TRBJ2-7; 9 bases are a match to TRBD1. Trimming at V came to 5 bases and at J to 3 bases, leaving 2 bases not matched to a gene. The CDR3 covers 13 residues.

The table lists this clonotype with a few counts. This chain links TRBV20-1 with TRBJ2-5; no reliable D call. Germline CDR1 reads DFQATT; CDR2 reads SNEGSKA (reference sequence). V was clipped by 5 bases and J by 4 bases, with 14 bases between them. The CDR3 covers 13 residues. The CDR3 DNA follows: TGCAGTGCTGATGACTTGGGTCCAGAGACCCAGTACTTC. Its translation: CSADDLGPETQYF.

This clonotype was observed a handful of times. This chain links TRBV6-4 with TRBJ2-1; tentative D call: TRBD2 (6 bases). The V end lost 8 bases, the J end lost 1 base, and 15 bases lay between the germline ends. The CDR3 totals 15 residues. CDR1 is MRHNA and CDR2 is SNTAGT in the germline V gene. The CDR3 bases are TGTGCCAGCGCAGCGAGCGGAGGGTCCTACAATGAGCAGTTCTTC. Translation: CASAASGGSYNEQFF.

The CDR3 spells CASSPDLQGLSFNEQFF. DNA of the CDR3: TGCGCCAGCAGCCCGGACTTACAGGGACTCTCGTTTAATGAGCAGTTCTTC. The chain couples TRBV5-1 to TRBJ2-1; either TRBD1 or TRBD2 may supply D (6 bases each). The CDR3 is 17 amino acids. The germline gives CDR1 SGHRS, CDR2 YFSETQ. The V end was cut by 4 bases, the J end by 7 bases, with 24 bases between. Using reference TRBV5-1 and TRBJ2-1 for the parts outside the CDR3, the full variable domain is KAGVTQTPRYLIKTRGQQVTLSCSPISGHRSVSWYQQTPGQGLQFLFEYFSETQRNKGNFPGRFSGRQFSNSRSEMNVSTLELGDSALYLCASSPDLQGLSFNEQFFGPGTRLTVL.

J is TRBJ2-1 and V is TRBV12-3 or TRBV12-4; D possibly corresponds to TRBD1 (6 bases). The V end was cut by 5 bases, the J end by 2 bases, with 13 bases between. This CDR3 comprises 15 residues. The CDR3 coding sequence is TGTGCCAGCAGTCCAATCTCAGGGGCCTACAATGAGCAGTTCTTC. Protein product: CASSPISGAYNEQFF.

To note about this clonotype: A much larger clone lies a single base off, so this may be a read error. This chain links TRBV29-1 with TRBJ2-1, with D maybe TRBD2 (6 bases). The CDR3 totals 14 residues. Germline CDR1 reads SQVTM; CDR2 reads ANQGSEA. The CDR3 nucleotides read TGCAGCGCCCCTGGGACTTACTCCTACAAGGAGCAGTTCTTC. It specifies CSAPGTYSYKEQFF.

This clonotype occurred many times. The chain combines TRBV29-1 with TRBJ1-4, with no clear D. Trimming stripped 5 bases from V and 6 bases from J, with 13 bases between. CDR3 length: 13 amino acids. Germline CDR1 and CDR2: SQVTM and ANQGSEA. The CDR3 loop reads CSVRSGFDEKLFF. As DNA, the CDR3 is TGCAGCGTTCGTTCTGGTTTCGATGAAAAACTGTTTTTT.

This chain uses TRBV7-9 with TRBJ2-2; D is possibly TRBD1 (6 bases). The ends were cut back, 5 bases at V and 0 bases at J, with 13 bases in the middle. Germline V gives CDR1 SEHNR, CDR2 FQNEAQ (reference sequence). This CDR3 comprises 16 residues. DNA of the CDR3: TGTGCCAGCAGCACTCGGACAGACCCGAACACCGGGGAGCTGTTTTTT. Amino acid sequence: CASSTRTDPNTGELFF.

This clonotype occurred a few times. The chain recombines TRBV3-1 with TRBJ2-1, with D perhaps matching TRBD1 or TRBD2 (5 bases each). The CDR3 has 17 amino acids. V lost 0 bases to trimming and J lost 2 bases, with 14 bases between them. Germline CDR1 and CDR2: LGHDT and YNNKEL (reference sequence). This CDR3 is CASSQDSGTLTYNEQFF. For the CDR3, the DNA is TGTGCCAGCAGCCAAGATAGTGGGACCCTAACCTACAATGAGCAGTTCTTC.

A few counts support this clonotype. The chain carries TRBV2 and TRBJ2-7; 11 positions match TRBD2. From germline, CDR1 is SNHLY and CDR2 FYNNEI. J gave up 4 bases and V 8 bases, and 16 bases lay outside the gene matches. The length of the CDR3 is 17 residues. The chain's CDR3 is CASLGQRIAGGPYEQYF. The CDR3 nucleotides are TGTGCCAGCCTGGGACAGAGAATAGCGGGAGGGCCGTACGAGCAGTACTTC.

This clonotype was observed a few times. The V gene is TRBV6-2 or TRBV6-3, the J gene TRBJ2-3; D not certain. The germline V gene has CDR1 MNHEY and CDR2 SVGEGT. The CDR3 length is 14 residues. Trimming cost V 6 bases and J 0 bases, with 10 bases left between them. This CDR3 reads CASSPLRSTDTQYF. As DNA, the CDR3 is TGTGCCAGCAGCCCACTCAGGAGCACAGATACGCAGTATTTT.

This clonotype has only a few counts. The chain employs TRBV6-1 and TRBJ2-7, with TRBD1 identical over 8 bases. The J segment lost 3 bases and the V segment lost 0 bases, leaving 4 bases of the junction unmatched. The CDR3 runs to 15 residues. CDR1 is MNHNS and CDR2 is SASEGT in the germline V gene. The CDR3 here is CASSEAPRGLYEQYF. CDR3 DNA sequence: TGTGCCAGCAGTGAAGCGCCCAGGGGGCTCTACGAGCAGTACTTC.

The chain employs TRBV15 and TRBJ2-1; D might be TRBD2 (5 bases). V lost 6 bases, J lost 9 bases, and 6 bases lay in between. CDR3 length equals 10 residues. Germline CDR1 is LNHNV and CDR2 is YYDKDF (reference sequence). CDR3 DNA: TGTGCCACCAGAGGAGGTGAGCAGTTCTTC. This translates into CATRGGEQFF.

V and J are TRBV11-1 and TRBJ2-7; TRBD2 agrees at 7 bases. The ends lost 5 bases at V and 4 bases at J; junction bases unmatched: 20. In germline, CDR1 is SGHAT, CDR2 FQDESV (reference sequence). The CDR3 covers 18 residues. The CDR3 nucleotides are TGTGCCAGCAGCCGGTTCGGGGGGTCGGTACGGGGGGTTTACGAGCAGTACTTC. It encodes CASSRFGGSVRGVYEQYF.

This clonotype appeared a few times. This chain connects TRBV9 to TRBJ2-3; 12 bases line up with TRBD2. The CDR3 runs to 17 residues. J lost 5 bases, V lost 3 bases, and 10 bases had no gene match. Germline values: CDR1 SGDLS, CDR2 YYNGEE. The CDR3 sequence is CASSGTSGTAWVDTQYF. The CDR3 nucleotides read TGTGCCAGCAGCGGGACTAGCGGGACAGCGTGGGTAGATACGCAGTATTTT.

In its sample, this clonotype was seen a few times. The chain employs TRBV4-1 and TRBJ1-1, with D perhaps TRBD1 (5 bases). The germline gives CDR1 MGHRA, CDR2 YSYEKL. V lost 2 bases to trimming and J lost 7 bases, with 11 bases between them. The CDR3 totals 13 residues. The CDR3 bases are TGCGCCAGCAGCCAATGGGACGGGAGTGAAGCTTTCTTT. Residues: CASSQWDGSEAFF.

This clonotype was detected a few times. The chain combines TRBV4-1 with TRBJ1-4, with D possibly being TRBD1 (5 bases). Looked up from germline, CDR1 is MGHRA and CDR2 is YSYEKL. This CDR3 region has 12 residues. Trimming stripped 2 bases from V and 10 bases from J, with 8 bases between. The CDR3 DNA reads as TGCGCCAGCAGCCAAAATCAGGGAAAACTGTTTTTT. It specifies CASSQNQGKLFF.

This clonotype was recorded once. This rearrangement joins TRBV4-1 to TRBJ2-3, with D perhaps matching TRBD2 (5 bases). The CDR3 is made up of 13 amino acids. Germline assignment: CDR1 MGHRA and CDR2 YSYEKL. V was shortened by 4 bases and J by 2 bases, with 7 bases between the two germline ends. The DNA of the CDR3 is TGCGCCAGCAGCCCGACTATCACAGATACGCAGTATTTT. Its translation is CASSPTITDTQYF.

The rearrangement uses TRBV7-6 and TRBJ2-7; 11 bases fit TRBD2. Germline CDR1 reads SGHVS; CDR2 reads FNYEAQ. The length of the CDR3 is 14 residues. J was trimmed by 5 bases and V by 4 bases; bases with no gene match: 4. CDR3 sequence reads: CASSSLSGRDEQYF. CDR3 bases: TGTGCCAGCAGCTCTCTTAGCGGGAGGGACGAGCAGTACTTC.

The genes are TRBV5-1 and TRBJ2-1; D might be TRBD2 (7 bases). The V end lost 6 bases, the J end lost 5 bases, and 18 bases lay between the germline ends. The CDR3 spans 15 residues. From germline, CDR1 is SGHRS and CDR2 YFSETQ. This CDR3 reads CASTEGGAGDNEQFF. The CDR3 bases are TGCGCCAGCACCGAAGGGGGGGCAGGGGACAATGAGCAGTTCTTC.

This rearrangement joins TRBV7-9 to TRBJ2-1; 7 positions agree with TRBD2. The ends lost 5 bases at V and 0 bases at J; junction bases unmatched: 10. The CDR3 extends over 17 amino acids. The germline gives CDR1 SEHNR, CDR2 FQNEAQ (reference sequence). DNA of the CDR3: TGTGCCAGCAGCCCCCGGGAGGCCTCGGACTCCTACAATGAGCAGTTCTTC. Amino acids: CASSPREASDSYNEQFF.

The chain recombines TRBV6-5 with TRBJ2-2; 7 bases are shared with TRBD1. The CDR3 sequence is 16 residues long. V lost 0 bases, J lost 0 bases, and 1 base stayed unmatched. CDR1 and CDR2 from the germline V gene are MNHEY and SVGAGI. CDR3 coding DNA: TGTGCCAGCAGTTACTCGGGGACAGCGAACACCGGGGAGCTGTTTTTT. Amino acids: CASSYSGTANTGELFF.

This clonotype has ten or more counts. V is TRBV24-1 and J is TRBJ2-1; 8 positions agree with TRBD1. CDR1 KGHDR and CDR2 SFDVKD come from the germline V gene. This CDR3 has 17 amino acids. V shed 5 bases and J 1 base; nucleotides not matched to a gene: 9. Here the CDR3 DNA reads TGTGCCACCAGTGCGGACAGGGCGACGGGATCCTACAATGAGCAGTTCTTC. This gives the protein CATSADRATGSYNEQFF.